The 29 T cell receptor beta chains below come from one sample, sequenced in a study of blood T cells in healthy people across ages. A second PCR of about 6 to 12 cycles used a sample-barcoded 5' primer and a J-beta primer mix. A single record per CDR3 protein comes from TCRdb applying MiXCR to the 5' RACE reads. Of fewer than 900,000 distinct CDR3 sequences listed, around 46% are singletons. The sequencing sample was made of blood. Receptors were obtained from a woman in her sixties in good health.

J is TRBJ2-5 and V is TRBV10-2, with no clear D. The closer fit of TRBJ2-7 to the DNA end suggests the J call may be wrong. The CDR3 totals 14 residues. Germline V gene lookup returns CDR1 WSHSY and CDR2 SAAADI. The CDR3 sequence is CASSGQARADEQYF. CDR3 nucleotide sequence: TGCGCCAGCAGTGGTCAGGCTAGGGCAGACGAGCAGTACTTC.

The chain links TRBV7-6 to TRBJ2-3, with D perhaps given as TRBD1 or TRBD2 (5 bases each). V lost 8 bases and J lost 2, with 23 bases in between. Germline assignment: CDR1 SGHVS and CDR2 FNYEAQ. The CDR3 sequence is 17 residues long. The CDR3 region has the DNA TGTGCCAGCTGCTCCCCGGCCAACGGGGCTGTCACAGATACGCAGTATTTT. Amino acid sequence: CASCSPANGAVTDTQYF. Full variable domain (rest looked up from reference TRBV7-6 and TRBJ2-3): GAGVSQSPRYKVTKRGQDVALRCDPISGHVSLYWYRQALGQGPEFLTYFNYEAQQDKSGLPNDRFSAERPEGSISTLTIQRTEQRDSAMYRCASCSPANGAVTDTQYFGPGTRLTVL.

This clonotype was seen only a few times. The chain recombines TRBV6-6 with TRBJ2-7; D gene ambiguous. The V end was cut by 7 bases, the J end by 5 bases, with 18 bases between. CDR1 is MNHNY, CDR2 SVGAGI, per germline (reference sequence). The CDR3 extends over 14 amino acids. The CDR3 DNA is TGTGCCAGCACCCCAGCCACAGCCTTCCACGAGCAGTACTTC. Amino acids: CASTPATAFHEQYF.

The chain has TRBV2 and TRBJ1-1; 9 bases align to TRBD1. Germline CDR1 SNHLY, CDR2 FYNNEI. The length of the CDR3 is 14 residues. Losses at the gene ends were 2 bases for V and 7 bases for J; bases not matched to a gene: 5. For the CDR3, the DNA is TGTGCCAGCAGTGAATGGGACAGGGCTGGTGAAGCTTTCTTT. It specifies CASSEWDRAGEAFF.

In its sample, this clonotype was seen many times. This rearrangement joins TRBV9 to TRBJ2-3; 7 bases map to TRBD2. V gave up 0 bases and J gave up 2 bases; unmatched junction bases: 6. The CDR3 extends over 16 amino acids. Germline V gives CDR1 SGDLS, CDR2 YYNGEE. The CDR3 is CASSVAGGGHTDTQYF. DNA of the CDR3: TGTGCCAGCAGCGTAGCGGGGGGAGGCCACACAGATACGCAGTATTTT.

This clonotype has more than one count but fewer than ten. V gene TRBV20-1 combines with J gene TRBJ1-4; 7 bases map to TRBD1. V dropped 2 bases and J dropped 7; count of bases not matched to a gene: 7. The germline CDR1 and CDR2 sequences are DFQATT and SNEGSKA (reference sequence). There are 14 residues in the CDR3. CDR3 bases: TGCAGTGCTAGACACCAGACAGGGACTGAAAAACTGTTTTTT. Translation: CSARHQTGTEKLFF.

This clonotype was seen more than once but under ten times. This chain links TRBV10-3 with TRBJ2-3; 7 bases are a match to TRBD1. The CDR3 contains 15 residues. The V gene's germline CDR1 is ENHRY and CDR2 SYGVKD. After removal of 9 bases from V and 4 bases from J, the junction contained 13 bases not matched to a gene. The CDR3 DNA is TGTGCCATGGGAACTCGACAGGGTGACGCAGATACGCAGTATTTT. It translates to CAMGTRQGDADTQYF.

This clonotype turned up a few times. CDR3 sequence reads: CASSQDGGTMGEKLFF. CDR3 in DNA: TGCGCCAGCAGCCAAGATGGAGGGACAATGGGAGAAAAACTGTTTTTT. The chain joins TRBV4-3 to TRBJ1-4, with D possibly matching TRBD1 (6 bases). The CDR3 covers 16 residues. Trimming pared 0 bases from V and 8 bases from J, leaving 16 bases between. The germline gives CDR1 LGHNA, CDR2 YSLEER.

The J gene is TRBJ2-3, the V gene TRBV24-1, with TRBD1 matching 9 bases. Germline CDR1 KGHDR, CDR2 SFDVKD. This CDR3 has 15 residues. V lost 5 bases, J lost 1 base, and 3 bases stayed unmatched. The CDR3 coding sequence is TGTGCCACCAGTGGGACAGGGGTGGGCACAGATACGCAGTATTTT. It is translated as CATSGTGVGTDTQYF.

V usage is TRBV18 and J usage is TRBJ2-1; D possibly uses TRBD1 or TRBD2 (7 bases each). The CDR3 length is 18 residues. Germline V CDR1 and CDR2: KGHSH, LQKENI. Trimming left V 0 bases short and J 7 bases short, with 22 bases between. The CDR3 region has the DNA TGTGCCAGCTCACCACCTGTCCAGGGGGGGGATTTTGGGAATGAGCAGTTCTTC. This gives the protein CASSPPVQGGDFGNEQFF.

The V call is TRBV28, the J call TRBJ2-1; 9 bases line up with TRBD1. The CDR3 has 17 residues. V was pared by 5 bases and J by 2 bases, with 10 bases of the junction left unmatched. Germline lookup yields CDR1 MDHEN and CDR2 SYDVKM. The CDR3 loop is CASSLDKDRGPYNEQFF. The CDR3 nucleotides read TGTGCCAGCAGTCTAGACAAGGACAGGGGACCCTACAATGAGCAGTTCTTC.

The genes are TRBV11-3 and TRBJ2-1; 11 nucleotides agree with TRBD2. Germline V gene sequence: CDR1 SGHNT, CDR2 YENEEA. V was pared by 5 bases and J by 6 bases, with 9 bases of the junction left unmatched. The CDR3 is 16 amino acids. For the CDR3, the DNA is TGTGCCAGCAGCCTAATAGCGGGAGGGCCGGGCAATGAGCAGTTCTTC. Protein: CASSLIAGGPGNEQFF.

This sequence joins TRBV29-1 and TRBJ2-2; the D gene could be TRBD1 or TRBD2 (6 bases each). Trimming took off 4 bases at V and 5 bases at J, with 14 bases between the two ends. CDR3 length: 14 residues. Germline values: CDR1 SQVTM, CDR2 ANQGSEA. The CDR3 sequence: CSVGNRAGTGELFF. Written as DNA, the CDR3 is TGCAGCGTTGGGAACAGGGCGGGGACCGGGGAGCTGTTTTTT.

The V call is TRBV7-2, the J call TRBJ2-1; 7 bases fit TRBD2. The J segment lost 5 bases and the V segment lost 4 bases, leaving 5 bases of the junction unmatched. The germline CDR1 and CDR2 sequences are SGHTA and FQGNSA. CDR3 size: 14 residues. CDR3 nucleotides: TGTGCCAGCAGCTCGTGGACTAGAAACAATGAGCAGTTCTTC. This sequence encodes CASSSWTRNNEQFF.

This clonotype was detected once. This chain uses TRBV20-1 with TRBJ2-7; D is tentatively TRBD1 or TRBD2 (5 bases each). CDR3 length: 17 amino acids. The V end lost 0 bases, the J end lost 5 bases, and 23 bases lay between the germline ends. The germline CDR1 and CDR2 sequences are DFQATT and SNEGSKA (reference sequence). The DNA of the CDR3 is TGCAGTGCTAGAGAGGAGACAGTACACTGGGTGGGGGACGAGCAGTACTTC. Its translation is CSAREETVHWVGDEQYF.

The chain is built from TRBV5-6 and TRBJ2-3; 7 nucleotides line up with TRBD2. CDR3 length: 15 residues. Germline V CDR1 and CDR2: SGHDT, YYEEEE. Unmatched junction bases numbered 7, after V lost 2 bases and J lost 4 bases. CDR3 sequence reads: CASSFVGGSSDTQYF. As DNA, the CDR3 is TGTGCCAGCAGCTTTGTGGGGGGGTCGTCAGATACGCAGTATTTT.

The rearrangement uses TRBV6-5 and TRBJ2-7; TRBD2 matches at 11 bases. After removal of 8 bases from V and 2 bases from J, the junction contained 8 bases not matched to a gene. CDR3 length: 15 residues. Germline V gene sequence: CDR1 MNHEY, CDR2 SVGAGI. This CDR3 reads CASVPKLAGAYEQYF. The CDR3, as DNA: TGTGCCAGCGTTCCAAAACTAGCGGGAGCCTACGAGCAGTACTTC.

This clonotype was seen a handful of times. The chain uses TRBV13 and TRBJ2-3; TRBD2 matches at 9 bases. The germline V gene encodes CDR1 PRHDT and CDR2 FYEKMQ (reference sequence). This CDR3 region has 16 residues. The trim removed 2 bases at V and 0 bases at J, leaving 3 bases unmatched. The CDR3 loop reads CASSLNAGGSTDTQYF. The CDR3, as DNA: TGTGCCAGCAGCTTAAATGCGGGGGGGAGCACAGATACGCAGTATTTT. Full variable domain (outside the CDR3, taken from reference TRBV13 and TRBJ2-3): AAGVIQSPRHLIKEKRETATLKCYPIPRHDTVYWYQQGPGQDPQFLISFYEKMQSDKGSIPDRFSAQQFSDYHSELNMSSLELGDSALYFCASSLNAGGSTDTQYFGPGTRLTVL.

This clonotype has a handful of counts. The gene calls are TRBV27 and TRBJ2-4; no clear D. V dropped 6 bases and J dropped 1 base, with 13 bases sitting between them. Germline assignment: CDR1 MNHEY and CDR2 SMNVEV (reference sequence). The CDR3 spans 15 residues. The CDR3 loop is CASSVMSSAKNIQYF. The CDR3 region has the DNA TGTGCCAGCAGCGTGATGTCGAGTGCCAAAAACATTCAGTACTTC.

This clonotype was picked up many times. The rearrangement joins TRBV3-1 to TRBJ2-3, with 9 nucleotides matching TRBD1. J was trimmed by 4 bases and V by 5 bases; bases with no gene match: 4. This CDR3 region has 14 residues. Germline loops: CDR1 LGHDT, CDR2 YNNKEL (reference sequence). The CDR3 DNA sequence: TGTGCCAGCAGCTTAACAGGGGGCGCAGATACGCAGTATTTT. It translates to CASSLTGGADTQYF.

The chain uses TRBV3-1 and TRBJ2-5; no firm D call. Trimming removed 1 base at V and 12 bases at J, with 12 bases between. CDR1 and CDR2 from the germline V gene are LGHDT and YNNKEL (reference sequence). The CDR3 spans 12 residues. The CDR3 sequence: CASSQGRGRKYF. The DNA for the CDR3 is TGTGCCAGCAGCCAAGGTCGTGGTAGGAAGTACTTC.

This rearrangement joins TRBV19 to TRBJ2-1; D perhaps matches TRBD1 (6 bases). The CDR3 is 15 amino acids. Trimming shortened V by 5 bases and J by 5 bases, and 16 bases separated the two germline ends. Looked up from germline, CDR1 is LNHDA and CDR2 is SQIVND (reference sequence). For the CDR3, the DNA is TGTGCCAGTAGTGAGCCAGGGGCCGCCAACAATGAGCAGTTCTTC. It is translated as CASSEPGAANNEQFF.

The chain employs TRBV2 and TRBJ2-7; perhaps TRBD1 as D (5 bases). The CDR3 length is 13 residues. Germline V gene lookup returns CDR1 SNHLY and CDR2 FYNNEI. Deletions cut 7 bases from V and 4 bases from J, with 14 bases between. CDR3 in DNA: TGTGCCAGCAAGAGAGACAGAAGGTACGAGCAGTACTTC. This sequence encodes CASKRDRRYEQYF.

V is TRBV4-2 and J is TRBJ2-1, with 8 bases fitting TRBD1. The germline CDR1 and CDR2 sequences are LGHNA and YNFKEQ. The length of the CDR3 is 16 residues. With V trimmed by 4 bases and J by 1 base, 6 bases remained unmatched. The CDR3, as DNA: TGTGCCAGCAGCCGAGATCGGACAGGGTCCTACAATGAGCAGTTCTTC. It encodes CASSRDRTGSYNEQFF.

The table lists this clonotype with a few counts. V gene TRBV18 combines with J gene TRBJ2-7; D is uncertain. Germline V gives CDR1 KGHSH, CDR2 LQKENI. Trimming removed 3 bases from V and 0 bases from J, with 9 bases in between. The CDR3 loop spans 14 amino acids. The CDR3 DNA is TGTGCCAGCTCACCGAGTAGGGACTCCTACGAGCAGTACTTC. It yields the protein CASSPSRDSYEQYF.

This clonotype occurred a few times. The chain links TRBV11-3 to TRBJ2-1; 13 bases are a match to TRBD2. This CDR3 is 16 amino acids long. The V gene end was trimmed by 1 base and the J gene end by 6 bases; junction bases not matched to a gene: 3. Germline V gene sequence: CDR1 SGHNT, CDR2 YENEEA. The DNA of the CDR3 is TGTGCCAGCAGCTTAGCACTAGCGGGGGGGCCCAATGAGCAGTTCTTC. Its protein is CASSLALAGGPNEQFF.

This clonotype was recorded once. The chain uses TRBV6-6 and TRBJ2-1; TRBD2 might be the D (6 bases). The germline CDR1 and CDR2 sequences are MNHNY and SVGAGI (reference sequence). CDR3 length: 12 amino acids. Between the trimmed V and J ends, which lost 8 bases and 2 bases, there was a span of 7 bases. CDR3 nucleotide sequence: TGTGCCAGCGGGAGGCCCTACAATGAGCAGTTCTTC. This encodes CASGRPYNEQFF.

This clonotype has a handful of counts. The chain couples TRBV7-2 to TRBJ1-1; D remains ambiguous. The CDR3 is made up of 11 amino acids. CDR1 is SGHTA and CDR2 is FQGNSA in the germline V gene. V was cut by 6 bases and J by 12 bases, with 14 bases left in between. The CDR3 nucleotides read TGTGCCAGCAGTTTAATAATGGAAACTTTCTTT. Amino acid sequence: CASSLIMETFF.

J is TRBJ2-3 and V is TRBV20-1; weak D call: TRBD2 (6 bases). The CDR3 consists of 14 residues. V lost 5 bases to trimming and J lost 1 base, with 13 bases between them. Germline CDR1 is DFQATT and CDR2 is SNEGSKA (reference sequence). The CDR3 sequence: CSAVNSGGTDTQYF. The CDR3 coding sequence is TGCAGTGCTGTCAATAGCGGTGGCACAGATACGCAGTATTTT.